The clone carrying this TCR beta chain was observed at least ten times. Antigen: not known. This specimen comes from a study of spatial heterogeneity in lung cancer. Study as a whole: Fewer alpha-chain than beta-chain sequences were consistently detected.

Time point indicated: sample taken at primary tumor resection. Samples were donated by 72 untreated early-stage non-small cell lung cancer patients. Unsorted tumor, nontumor lung tissue or cryopreserved PBMC supplied the whole RNA. TCRdb re-called the 5' RACE reads through MiXCR, storing one row per CDR3 protein. Altogether 25,000 or so distinct CDR3 sequences are present, over 3% being singletons, with the ten largest covering 29%. Broader study findings: Resection blood, more than follow-up blood, showed ubiquitous expanded tumor TCRs.

Trimming removed 4 bases from V and 9 bases from J; junction bases left unmatched: 9. The CDR3 length is 14 residues. The germline V gene encodes CDR1 DFQATT and CDR2 SNEGSKA (reference sequence). The chain carries TRBV20-1 and TRBJ2-4; 10 nucleotides align to TRBD1. This receptor was identified in a female donor with early-stage non-small cell lung cancer. This specimen consisted of PBMCs, obtained at surgery. CDR3 nucleotide sequence: TGCAGTGCTACTAAGACAGGGGGCCTTGTCATTCAGTACTTC. This translates into CSATKTGGLVIQYF.